This T cell receptor beta chain was identified in a study of blood T cell repertoires in COVID-19. Study summary: Material from acute and convalescent COVID-19 was sourced from the United States, Italy and Spain.

V dropped 3 bases and J dropped 3; count of bases not matched to a gene: 7. The CDR3 has 15 residues. The germline gives CDR1 DFQATT, CDR2 SNEGSKA (reference sequence). The method was immunoSEQ multiplex PCR; TCRdb's version includes in-frame clones alone and lacks a portion of them. In the table there are about 140,000 clones, roughly four fifths of which are singletons. Participants were aged 18 to 89 years from approximately 23 US areas. The sequenced material came from PBMCs or T cells enriched from blood (not recorded which). The receptor was isolated from a woman aged 45-65 years with acute COVID-19. The rearrangement joins TRBV20-1 to TRBJ2-5; 10 bases fit TRBD2. CDR3 bases: TGCAGTGCTAGTTTAGGACTAGCGGCCGAAGAGACCCAGTACTTC. Its translation is CSASLGLAAEETQYF.